The 14 T cell receptor beta chains below all came from one sample that was sequenced in a study of shared clonotypes between healthy human individuals. Clones were read by immunoSEQ multiplex PCR, and TCRdb kept only the in-frame ones, dropping some. The top ten hold 1.4% of the sample, which has 950,000 to 1,100,000 clones, under 80% seen once. Source material: memory CD4+ T cells sorted from blood. As to subset: CD45RA-negative fraction. These receptors originate from a young man in good health.

This chain links TRBV5-1 with TRBJ2-1; D ambiguous. The V gene lost 0 bases and the J gene lost 5 bases, with 9 bases spanning the gap. The CDR3 is 14 residues long. CDR1 and CDR2 (germline): SGHRS, YFSETQ. The CDR3 nucleotides are TGCGCCAGCAGCTTGGGTGACTCGCACAATGAGCAGTTCTTC. As protein: CASSLGDSHNEQFF.

This clone was counted a single time. The chain recombines TRBV30 with TRBJ2-3; 8 nucleotides agree with TRBD2. The CDR3 is made up of 14 amino acids. With V trimmed by 0 bases and J by 5 bases, 4 bases remained unmatched. Looked up from germline, CDR1 is GTSNPN and CDR2 is SVGIG (reference sequence). As DNA, the CDR3 is TGTGCCTGGAGTGTAATTGCGGGAGGAGATACGCAGTATTTT. Amino acids: CAWSVIAGGDTQYF.

The CDR3 reads CASSEVSGNTIYF. The DNA of the CDR3 is TGTGCCAGCTCGGAGGTCTCTGGAAACACCATATATTTT. This chain uses TRBV18 with TRBJ1-3, with D unresolved. The CDR3 has 13 residues. V lost 6 bases to trimming and J lost 0 bases, with 6 bases between them. CDR1 and CDR2 (germline): KGHSH, LQKENI.

The rearrangement uses TRBV2 and TRBJ2-2; D may be TRBD1 (5 bases). This CDR3 has 13 residues. V shed 7 bases and J shed 4 bases, with 10 bases lying between them. Germline V lookup: CDR1 SNHLY, CDR2 FYNNEI. CDR3 nucleotide sequence: TGTGCCAGCACCTTAGGGGTCACCGGGGAGCTGTTTTTT. Amino acid sequence: CASTLGVTGELFF.

The chain has TRBV7-2 and TRBJ2-2, with 8 bases that match TRBD2. The CDR3 is 15 residues long. Germline lookup yields CDR1 SGHTA and CDR2 FQGNSA. Trimming removed 1 base from V and 3 bases from J; junction bases left unmatched: 1. The CDR3 here is CASSLVGRDTGELFF. The DNA of the CDR3 is TGTGCCAGCAGCTTAGTCGGGAGGGACACCGGGGAGCTGTTTTTT.

The genes are TRBV7-9 and TRBJ2-7; D unresolved. Deletions cut 1 base from V and 6 bases from J, with 13 bases between. Germline V gene sequence: CDR1 SEHNR, CDR2 FQNEAQ (reference sequence). The CDR3 runs to 14 residues. CDR3 loop: CASSLESRAAEQYF. DNA for the CDR3: TGTGCCAGCAGCTTAGAATCTAGGGCAGCCGAGCAGTACTTC.

This chain joins TRBV5-1 and TRBJ1-1, with D uncertain. This CDR3 contains 13 residues. From germline, CDR1 is SGHRS and CDR2 YFSETQ. V lost 5 bases to trimming and J lost 3 bases, with 11 bases between them. This CDR3 reads CASRPPRDTEAFF. CDR3 in DNA: TGCGCCAGCAGGCCCCCGAGGGACACTGAAGCTTTCTTT. Full variable domain (missing parts from reference TRBV5-1 and TRBJ1-1): KAGVTQTPRYLIKTRGQQVTLSCSPISGHRSVSWYQQTPGQGLQFLFEYFSETQRNKGNFPGRFSGRQFSNSRSEMNVSTLELGDSALYLCASRPPRDTEAFFGQGTRLTVV.

The CDR3 here is CASSLGTSGNYNEQFF. In DNA, the CDR3 is TGTGCCAGCAGTCTAGGGACTAGCGGTAATTACAATGAGCAGTTCTTC. The chain joins TRBV5-8 to TRBJ2-1; 11 positions agree with TRBD2. J gave up 4 bases and V 5 bases, and 8 bases lay outside the gene matches. Germline CDR1 and CDR2: SGHTS and YDEGEE. The CDR3 has 16 amino acids. Combining the CDR3 with reference TRBV5-8 and TRBJ2-1 gives the whole variable domain EAGVTQSPTHLIKTRGQQATLRCSPISGHTSVYWYQQALGLGLQFLLWYDEGEERNRGNFPPRFSGRQFPNYSSELNVNALELEDSALYLCASSLGTSGNYNEQFFGPGTRLTVL.

The chain links TRBV7-8 to TRBJ1-5; possibly TRBD1 for D (5 bases). CDR1 is SGHVS, CDR2 FQNEAQ, per germline. Trimming took 1 base from V and 2 from J, leaving 9 bases between them. CDR3 size: 15 residues. In DNA form, the CDR3 reads TGTGCCAGCAGCTTAGAGGGGATAGGCAATCAGCCCCAGCATTTT. Its translation: CASSLEGIGNQPQHF.

V usage is TRBV28 and J usage is TRBJ1-5; 8 positions match TRBD1. Germline trimming cut 1 base from V and 2 bases from J; bases unmatched to any gene: 13. This CDR3 comprises 19 residues. Germline V lookup: CDR1 MDHEN, CDR2 SYDVKM. DNA for the CDR3: TGTGCCAGCAGTTTATATGAAGACAGGGGTGTTTGGCGCAATCAGCCCCAGCATTTT. This encodes CASSLYEDRGVWRNQPQHF.

This clone was detected a few times. This sequence joins TRBV2 and TRBJ1-5; tentatively, D is TRBD1 (6 bases). The V gene lost 4 bases and the J gene lost 7 bases, with 17 bases spanning the gap. The CDR3 runs 15 residues. From germline, CDR1 is SNHLY and CDR2 FYNNEI. CDR3 nucleotides: TGTGCCAGCAGTGGACCGGGACAAGGAATGCAGCCCCAGCATTTT. Its translation is CASSGPGQGMQPQHF. The full variable domain, completed using reference TRBV2 and TRBJ1-5, is EPEVTQTPSHQVTQMGQEVILRCVPISNHLYFYWYRQILGQKVEFLVSFYNNEISEKSEIFDDQFSVERPDGSNFTLKIRSTKLEDSAMYFCASSGPGQGMQPQHFGDGTRLSIL.

The chain has TRBV5-4 and TRBJ2-5; 14 bases align to TRBD2. CDR3 length: 16 residues. Germline V lookup: CDR1 SGHNT, CDR2 YYREEE (reference sequence). V lost 2 bases to trimming and J lost 5 bases; unmatched junction nucleotides: 5. The CDR3 DNA reads as TGTGCCAGCAGCTTTGGGACTAGCGGGGGTCGGGAGACCCAGTACTTC. It specifies CASSFGTSGGRETQYF. Based on the CDR3 plus reference TRBV5-4 and TRBJ2-5, the full variable domain is ETGVTQSPTHLIKTRGQQVTLRCSSQSGHNTVSWYQQALGQGPQFIFQYYREEENGRGNFPPRFSGLQFPNYSSELNVNALELDDSALYLCASSFGTSGGRETQYFGPGTRLLVL.

This clone was found a few times. In the same sample, other DNA sequences code for this CDR3. The chain combines TRBV6-1 with TRBJ1-2; D remains unclear. CDR3 length equals 14 residues. Germline-derived CDR1 and CDR2 are MNHNS and SASEGT. V was cut by 4 bases and J by 4 bases, with 13 bases left in between. CDR3 sequence: CASSAMGGSYGYTF. The CDR3 bases are TGTGCCAGCAGTGCTATGGGAGGTAGCTATGGCTACACCTTC.

The V and J genes are TRBV30 and TRBJ2-1, with D possibly being TRBD1 (6 bases). Per the germline V gene, CDR1 is GTSNPN and CDR2 is SVGIG (reference sequence). The CDR3 is made up of 12 amino acids. Between the trimmed V and J ends, which lost 0 bases and 9 bases, there was a span of 9 bases. In nucleotides, the CDR3 is TGTGCCTGGAGTGTACAGGGTATTGAGCAGTTCTTC. Protein product: CAWSVQGIEQFF.